Shown below are 25 T cell receptor beta chains from a single sample sequenced in a study of blood T cell repertoires in COVID-19 (dated by TCRdb to about 2020). The library was prepared using the immunoSEQ multiplex PCR assay. TCRdb holds this immuneACCESS table with in-frame rearrangements only. Some clones are missing; in checked studies, unresolved V genes explain under half, and the rest has no known cause. This sample is represented by a few hundred thousand clones; less than 90% of them were singletons. 2.5% to 3.5% of the sample comes from the top ten. The sequencing input was PBMCs or T cells enriched from blood (not recorded which). Receptors were obtained from a woman between 50 and 59 years old in a cohort exposed to, infected with or recovered from COVID-19 (not recorded which).

The chain combines TRBV19 with TRBJ2-5; weak D call: TRBD1 (6 bases). The CDR3 contains 14 residues. From germline, CDR1 is LNHDA and CDR2 SQIVND (reference sequence). V was clipped by 6 bases and J by 5 bases, with 16 bases between them. CDR3 coding DNA: TGTGCCAGTAGCAGTACAGGGATCTGGGAGACCCAGTACTTC. Amino acids: CASSSTGIWETQYF. The whole variable domain, remainder taken from reference TRBV19 and TRBJ2-5, is DGGITQSPKYLFRKEGQNVTLSCEQNLNHDAMYWYRQDPGQGLRLIYYSQIVNDFQKGDIAEGYSVSREKKESFPLTVTSAQKNPTAFYLCASSSTGIWETQYFGPGTRLLVL.

The chain carries TRBV6-5 and TRBJ1-2, with a tentative D call TRBD1 (6 bases). Per the germline V gene, CDR1 is MNHEY and CDR2 is SVGAGI. V shed 6 bases and J shed 8 bases, with 13 bases lying between them. CDR3 length equals 12 residues. CDR3 protein: CASRQGVGGYTF. CDR3 DNA: TGTGCCAGCAGACAGGGAGTCGGAGGCTACACCTTC.

This clone was counted once. V usage is TRBV11-2 and J usage is TRBJ2-2; a weak D match, TRBD1 (5 bases). Per germline, CDR1 SGHAT and CDR2 FQNNGV. V was pared by 5 bases and J by 4 bases, with 11 bases between. This CDR3 region has 14 residues. The CDR3 loop is CASSATQGTGELFF. The CDR3 DNA reads TGTGCCAGCAGCGCTACGCAGGGCACCGGGGAGCTGTTTTTT.

In this sample, this clone turned up once. This sequence joins TRBV4-3 and TRBJ2-7; possible D gene TRBD2, 5 bases. This CDR3 spans 16 amino acids. The ends were cut back, 1 base at V and 3 bases at J, with 16 bases in the middle. CDR1 is LGHNA and CDR2 is YSLEER in the germline V gene. The CDR3 spells CASSQGRGPGGYEQYF. The CDR3 DNA follows: TGCGCCAGCAGCCAAGGGCGAGGCCCCGGAGGCTACGAGCAGTACTTC.

The chain links TRBV2 to TRBJ2-1, with a tentative D call TRBD2 (7 bases). CDR3 length: 15 amino acids. Trimming stripped 0 bases from V and 15 bases from J, with 21 bases between. In germline, CDR1 is SNHLY, CDR2 FYNNEI. This chain's CDR3 is CASSEAEAEGGGGFF. CDR3 DNA: TGTGCCAGCAGTGAAGCGGAGGCTGAAGGAGGGGGGGGGTTCTTC. Supplemented by reference TRBV2 and TRBJ2-1, the full variable domain reads EPEVTQTPSHQVTQMGQEVILRCVPISNHLYFYWYRQILGQKVEFLVSFYNNEISEKSEIFDDQFSVERPDGSNFTLKIRSTKLEDSAMYFCASSEAEAEGGGGFFGPGTRLTVL.

The chain links TRBV2 to TRBJ2-1; 9 positions agree with TRBD2. Losses at the gene ends were 6 bases for V and 8 bases for J; bases not matched to a gene: 11. CDR3 length equals 15 residues. CDR1 is SNHLY and CDR2 is FYNNEI in the germline V gene. CDR3 loop: CASRASSGARDEQFF. As DNA, the CDR3 is TGTGCCAGCAGAGCCTCTAGCGGGGCACGAGATGAGCAGTTCTTC.

The chain uses TRBV30 and TRBJ2-3; D unresolved. V was pared by 2 bases and J by 2 bases, with 11 bases between. The CDR3 length is 14 residues. In germline, CDR1 is GTSNPN, CDR2 SVGIG (reference sequence). CDR3 sequence reads: CAWSFTVITDTQYF. The CDR3 bases are TGTGCCTGGAGTTTCACAGTGATCACAGATACGCAGTATTTT.

In its sample, this clone was seen a few times. The chain uses TRBV28 and TRBJ1-2; possibly TRBD1 for D (6 bases). Trimming removed 8 bases from V and 0 bases from J, with 10 bases in between. The CDR3 contains 13 residues. In germline, CDR1 is MDHEN, CDR2 SYDVKM. The CDR3 DNA reads as TGTGCCAGCGGACAGTACCCTAACTATGGCTACACCTTC. This gives the protein CASGQYPNYGYTF.

The chain is built from TRBV19 and TRBJ1-6, with D possibly being TRBD1 (5 bases). Germline CDR1 is LNHDA and CDR2 is SQIVND (reference sequence). The CDR3 has 15 amino acids. With 4 bases removed from V and 7 bases from J, the gap between germline ends came to 14 bases. The CDR3 is CASSKDTTTNSPLHF. DNA of the CDR3: TGTGCCAGTAGTAAGGACACAACAACCAATTCACCCCTCCACTTT.

The gene calls are TRBV7-8 and TRBJ2-2; the match to TRBD1 covers 7 bases. CDR3 length equals 15 residues. Germline V gives CDR1 SGHVS, CDR2 FQNEAQ. Trimming cost V 5 bases and J 0 bases; bases outside gene matches: 3. The CDR3 here is CASSQDRANTGELFF. In DNA, the CDR3 is TGTGCCAGCAGCCAAGACAGGGCGAACACCGGGGAGCTGTTTTTT.

The chain is built from TRBV5-5 and TRBJ1-2; 7 positions agree with TRBD1. In germline, CDR1 is SGHKS, CDR2 YYEKEE (reference sequence). The CDR3 is 16 residues long. Trimming took 0 bases from V and 5 from J; bases not matched to a gene: 10. The CDR3 DNA is TGTGCCAGCAGCTTGGACATGAAGGGGGCTTTTTATGGCTACACCTTC. It codes for CASSLDMKGAFYGYTF.

The chain couples TRBV11-2 to TRBJ2-2; D is unresolved. CDR3 size: 13 residues. Germline CDR1 is SGHAT and CDR2 is FQNNGV. V dropped 1 base and J dropped 9 bases, with 9 bases sitting between them. CDR3 nucleotide sequence: TGTGCCAGCAGCTTAGGGCTTGTTAGGGAGCTGTTTTTT. This sequence encodes CASSLGLVRELFF.

CDR3 nucleotides: TGTGCCAGCAGCTTAGACACAGACTACATCACAGATACGCAGTATTTT. Its translation is CASSLDTDYITDTQYF. The V and J genes are TRBV7-2 and TRBJ2-3; a weak D match, TRBD2 (5 bases). Germline values: CDR1 SGHTA, CDR2 FQGNSA. The V end was cut by 1 base, the J end by 2 bases, with 13 bases between. There are 16 residues in the CDR3.

The chain is built from TRBV21-1 and TRBJ1-2; the DNA was not used to check the table's D call, TRBD1. TRBV21-1 has pseudogene status. The CDR3 runs 15 residues. The CDR3 DNA reads as TGTGCCAGCAGCAAAAAAACAGGGGTAGTCTATGGCTACACCTTC. Residues: CASSKKTGVVYGYTF.

This clone was recorded at least ten times. This sequence joins TRBV7-3 and TRBJ1-4, with D perhaps TRBD1 (6 bases). V lost 2 bases to trimming and J lost 4 bases, with 8 bases between them. The germline V gene has CDR1 SGHTA and CDR2 FQGTGA. CDR3 length: 14 amino acids. CDR3 residues: CASSLGTNNEKLFF. The CDR3 DNA follows: TGTGCCAGCAGCTTAGGGACAAATAATGAAAAACTGTTTTTT.

This clone was detected a few times. The chain is built from TRBV4-1 and TRBJ2-7; D perhaps matches TRBD2 (6 bases). The V gene's germline CDR1 is MGHRA and CDR2 YSYEKL. V gave up 4 bases and J gave up 2 bases, with 18 bases separating them. The CDR3 has 16 residues. CDR3 DNA: TGCGCCAGCAGCCTAGGTGCATGGGGGGATACCTACGAGCAGTACTTC. Amino acid sequence: CASSLGAWGDTYEQYF.

The chain uses TRBV7-9 and TRBJ1-1; 8 bases align to TRBD1. This CDR3 has 18 amino acids. The V and J ends lost 2 bases and 1 base, in that order; junction bases with no gene match: 12. Germline V gene sequence: CDR1 SEHNR, CDR2 FQNEAQ (reference sequence). The CDR3 spells CASSLRARNRGENTEAFF. The CDR3 coding sequence is TGTGCCAGCAGCTTAAGGGCGCGTAACAGGGGGGAGAACACTGAAGCTTTCTTT.

The chain recombines TRBV4-3 with TRBJ1-2, with D possibly TRBD1 on 5 matching bases. Germline V CDR1 and CDR2: LGHNA, YSLEER. With 0 bases removed from V and 8 bases from J, the gap between germline ends came to 10 bases. The CDR3 sequence is 13 residues long. CDR3: CASSQERGVGYTF. The CDR3 coding sequence is TGCGCCAGCAGCCAAGAAAGGGGCGTAGGCTACACCTTC.

The V call is TRBV10-3, the J call TRBJ1-1, with D maybe TRBD1 (6 bases). CDR1 and CDR2 from the germline V gene are ENHRY and SYGVKD. The CDR3 is 13 amino acids. V was shortened by 2 bases and J by 8 bases, with 12 bases between the two germline ends. CDR3 sequence (DNA): TGTGCCATCAGTGAGGGGTATACAGGGGAAGCTTTCTTT. Its protein product is CAISEGYTGEAFF.

The chain carries TRBV5-1 and TRBJ1-1; TRBD1 agrees at 9 bases. This CDR3 is 15 amino acids long. The trim removed 2 bases at V and 1 base at J, leaving 3 bases unmatched. Germline lookup yields CDR1 SGHRS and CDR2 YFSETQ. As DNA, the CDR3 is TGCGCCAGCAGCTTAGGGGACAGGGCGAACACTGAAGCTTTCTTT. Amino acids: CASSLGDRANTEAFF.

The chain couples TRBV7-9 to TRBJ2-1; TRBD2 aligns across 12 bases. CDR1 and CDR2 from the germline V gene are SEHNR and FQNEAQ (reference sequence). The CDR3 spans 19 residues. V was clipped by 5 bases and J by 1 base; unmatched bases: 12. The CDR3, as DNA: TGTGCCAGCAGCAGCCTAACGACTAGCGGGGGAATATCCTACAATGAGCAGTTCTTC. Encoded protein: CASSSLTTSGGISYNEQFF.

V and J are TRBV15 and TRBJ1-2, with TRBD1 as a possible D gene (5 bases). This CDR3 is 15 amino acids long. CDR1 is LNHNV, CDR2 YYDKDF, per germline (reference sequence). Trimming left V 3 bases short and J 0 bases short, with 11 bases between. CDR3 sequence (DNA): TGTGCCACCAGCAGGATTCCGACAGCTAACTATGGCTACACCTTC. It translates to CATSRIPTANYGYTF.

The rearrangement uses TRBV7-9 and TRBJ1-3, with D uncertain. V was cut by 3 bases and J by 0 bases, with 12 bases left in between. This CDR3 contains 16 residues. The germline V gene has CDR1 SEHNR and CDR2 FQNEAQ (reference sequence). CDR3 in DNA: TGTGCCAGCAGCTTTAGCGAGCCCCGCTCTGGAAACACCATATATTTT. Translated: CASSFSEPRSGNTIYF. The full variable domain, in which reference TRBV7-9 and TRBJ1-3 provide the parts outside the CDR3, is DTGVSQNPRHKITKRGQNVTFRCDPISEHNRLYWYRQTLGQGPEFLTYFQNEAQLEKSRLLSDRFSAERPKGSFSTLEIQRTEQGDSAMYLCASSFSEPRSGNTIYFGEGSWLTVV.

The rearrangement uses TRBV6-2 or TRBV6-3 and TRBJ2-7; weak D call: TRBD2 (7 bases). CDR1 is MNHEY, CDR2 SVGEGT, per germline. Trimming took off 0 bases at V and 11 bases at J, with 20 bases between the two ends. CDR3 length equals 15 residues. Here the CDR3 DNA reads TGTGCCAGCAGTTACTCGGGGGGGCTACAGGGTCGCAAGTACTTC. It translates to CASSYSGGLQGRKYF.

The rearrangement links TRBV3-1 (or the pseudogene TRBV3-2) to TRBJ2-1; 10 bases fit TRBD2. Germline loops: CDR1 LGHDT, CDR2 YNNKEL (reference sequence). Germline trimming cut 3 bases from V and 5 bases from J; bases unmatched to any gene: 4. The CDR3 consists of 15 residues. The CDR3: CASSQRLAGDNEQFF. In nucleotides, the CDR3 is TGTGCCAGCAGCCAGCGGCTAGCGGGGGACAATGAGCAGTTCTTC.